The sequence of this TCR beta chain was determined in a study of identifying expanded T cells in peripheral blood. During the collection period, no donor immune events like infections were recorded. This clone has a single count. Its antigen is unidentified. Germline trimming cut 10 bases from V and 3 bases from J; bases unmatched to any gene: 7. CDR1 SGHNT and CDR2 YYREEE come from the germline V gene (reference sequence). The CDR3 is made up of 13 amino acids. Study-wide results and limits: Variance in clone template counts between roughly two-week samples significantly increased with total template count across all healthy donors.

Clones were read by immunoSEQ multiplex PCR, and TCRdb kept only the in-frame ones, dropping some. The sample has tens of thousands of clones; 89% are singletons. The sequencing sample was made of blood. The source of this sequence is a person aged 18 to 75 in good health. This chain joins TRBV5-4 and TRBJ2-4; 7 nucleotides agree with TRBD1. This chain's CDR3 is CAYTGTDKNIQYF. The CDR3 nucleotides read TGTGCCTATACCGGGACAGACAAAAACATTCAGTACTTC.